This T cell receptor (beta chain) appears in the sequencing data of a study of blood T cells in healthy people across ages. Overall study results and limits: Samples with more naive T cells showed higher observed beta diversity.

Germline V gene sequence: CDR1 SGHRS, CDR2 YFSETQ. CDR3 length: 15 amino acids. After removal of 3 bases from V and 5 bases from J, the junction contained 10 bases not matched to a gene. In regard to this clonotype: As yet, its antigen is unknown.

A J-beta primer mix and a sample-barcoded 5' primer were used in a second PCR of roughly 6 to 11 cycles. Researchers report that each sample yielded at least 2.5 million CDR3-containing paired-end reads. TCRdb processed the 5' RACE reads anew with MiXCR; each CDR3 protein has one entry. This table has hundreds of thousands of distinct CDR3 sequences, around half appearing once. The clonotype originates from a man of 80 years or more in good health. The source material was blood. This sequence joins TRBV5-1 and TRBJ1-1; 7 bases are shared with TRBD1. The CDR3 nucleotides read TGCGCCAGCAGCTCCGCGACAGGGATGGGGACTGAAGCTTTCTTT. Encoded protein: CASSSATGMGTEAFF.